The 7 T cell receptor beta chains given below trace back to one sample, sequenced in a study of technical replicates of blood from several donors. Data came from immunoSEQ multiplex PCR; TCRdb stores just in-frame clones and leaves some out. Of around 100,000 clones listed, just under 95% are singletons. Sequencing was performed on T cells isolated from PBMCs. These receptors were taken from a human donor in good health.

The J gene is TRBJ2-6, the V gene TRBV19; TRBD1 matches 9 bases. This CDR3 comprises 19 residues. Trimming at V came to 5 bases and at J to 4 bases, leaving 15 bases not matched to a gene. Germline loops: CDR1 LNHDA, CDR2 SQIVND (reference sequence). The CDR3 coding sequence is TGTGCCAGTAGTCTCAGTTCTGTGGGACAGGGTTCCGGGGCCAACGTCCTGACTTTC. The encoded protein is CASSLSSVGQGSGANVLTF.

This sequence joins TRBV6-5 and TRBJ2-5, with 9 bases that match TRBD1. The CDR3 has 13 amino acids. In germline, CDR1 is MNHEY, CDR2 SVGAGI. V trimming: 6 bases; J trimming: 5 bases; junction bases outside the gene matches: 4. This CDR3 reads CASSGTGLETQYF. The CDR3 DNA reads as TGTGCCAGCAGCGGGACAGGGTTGGAGACCCAGTACTTC.

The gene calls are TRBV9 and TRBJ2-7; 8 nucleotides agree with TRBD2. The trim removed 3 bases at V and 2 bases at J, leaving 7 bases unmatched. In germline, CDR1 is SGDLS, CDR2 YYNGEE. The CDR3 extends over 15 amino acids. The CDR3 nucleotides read TGTGCCAGCAGCGGAAGTGGGACTAGTCCCTACGAGCAGTACTTC. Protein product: CASSGSGTSPYEQYF.

CDR3 nucleotide sequence: TGTGCCAGTAGTATAGGAGCGGGAGTTAACTACGAGCAGTACTTC. Protein sequence: CASSIGAGVNYEQYF. This chain links TRBV19 with TRBJ2-7, with 8 bases identical to TRBD2. Per germline, CDR1 LNHDA and CDR2 SQIVND (reference sequence). V gave up 1 base and J gave up 3 bases; unmatched junction bases: 5. The length of the CDR3 is 15 residues.

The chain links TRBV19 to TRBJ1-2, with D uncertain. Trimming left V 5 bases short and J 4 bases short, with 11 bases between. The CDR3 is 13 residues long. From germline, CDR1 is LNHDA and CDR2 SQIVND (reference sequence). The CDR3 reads CASSLGFAYGYTF. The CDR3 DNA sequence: TGTGCCAGTAGTCTTGGCTTCGCCTATGGCTACACCTTC. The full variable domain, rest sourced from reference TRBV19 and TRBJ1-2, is DGGITQSPKYLFRKEGQNVTLSCEQNLNHDAMYWYRQDPGQGLRLIYYSQIVNDFQKGDIAEGYSVSREKKESFPLTVTSAQKNPTAFYLCASSLGFAYGYTFGSGTRLTVV.

As DNA, the CDR3 is TGTGCCAGTAGTCCCAGGGTCCCTGAAGCTTTCTTT. It translates to CASSPRVPEAFF. The gene calls are TRBV19 and TRBJ1-1; the D gene is possibly TRBD1 (5 bases). With 5 bases removed from V and 6 bases from J, the gap between germline ends came to 10 bases. The CDR3 is made up of 12 amino acids. In germline, CDR1 is LNHDA, CDR2 SQIVND (reference sequence). The full variable domain, rest sourced from reference TRBV19 and TRBJ1-1, is DGGITQSPKYLFRKEGQNVTLSCEQNLNHDAMYWYRQDPGQGLRLIYYSQIVNDFQKGDIAEGYSVSREKKESFPLTVTSAQKNPTAFYLCASSPRVPEAFFGQGTRLTVV.

CDR3 protein: CASSLSAGGDYGYTF. In DNA form, the CDR3 reads TGTGCCAGCAGTTTATCCGCAGGGGGCGACTATGGCTACACCTTC. This chain connects TRBV28 to TRBJ1-2; 8 bases map to TRBD1. Germline V gives CDR1 MDHEN, CDR2 SYDVKM. The junction had 4 bases not matched to a gene; V was cut back by 1 base and J by 3 bases. The CDR3 runs to 15 residues.